At least ten counts were recorded for the clone carrying this T cell receptor beta chain. The antigen remains undetermined. The library was built from roughly 400 ng RNA with molecular barcoded adaptors for alpha/delta and beta/gamma chains. TCRdb fed the reads into MiXCR, producing one record per CDR3 protein. Of fewer than 100,000 distinct CDR3 sequences in the sample, 12% were seen once. This specimen belongs to a study of read filtering for tumor transcriptome and immune sequencing. In the study overall: After DNase treatment, RNA was made into whole-transcriptome libraries.

Study-level results: Single-read clonotypes: 80% to 90% of IR-seq clonotypes (about 3.5% of reads), roughly 70% of RNA-seq clonotypes (around 45% of reads).

The CDR3 totals 14 residues. The V and J ends lost 5 bases and 2 bases respectively, with 12 bases between them. Germline CDR1 ENHRY, CDR2 SYGVKD. This sequence originates from a donor at least 40 years old with multiple myeloma. Sequenced: a population of CD138-negative cells sorted from bone marrow. This chain links TRBV10-3 with TRBJ2-5; D may correspond to TRBD1 or TRBD2 (5 bases each). The CDR3 protein is CAISRGEPQETQYF. The CDR3 DNA sequence: TGTGCCATCAGTCGGGGCGAGCCACAAGAGACCCAGTACTTC.